This entry is about one T cell receptor (beta chain). As yet, its antigen is unknown. This beta chain is an off-target read within a library intended for alpha chains, so its frequency means little. The sample originates from a study of spatial heterogeneity in lung cancer. From the 5' RACE reads, TCRdb called clonotypes with MiXCR, one entry per CDR3 protein. The sample records 7,000 to 8,000 distinct CDR3 sequences, under 8.5% being singletons. Described time point: sample taken at primary tumor resection. The donors, 70 to 80 patients with untreated early-stage non-small cell lung cancer, provided the samples. Study results and limitations: Tumor mutation counts were tracked by expanded intratumoral alpha and beta TCR counts.

Losses at the gene ends were 6 bases for V and 0 bases for J; bases not matched to a gene: 7. Germline V gives CDR1 DFQATT, CDR2 SNEGSKA (reference sequence). The CDR3 consists of 14 residues. The TCR sequence derives from a male donor with early-stage non-small cell lung cancer. Sequenced here: lung tumor tissue, sampled at surgery. This sequence joins TRBV20-1 and TRBJ1-2; 7 bases are shared with TRBD1. CDR3 loop: CSAIQGVANYGYTF. The CDR3 coding sequence is TGCAGTGCCATCCAGGGGGTGGCTAACTATGGCTACACCTTC.